This T cell receptor (beta chain) was captured by sequencing in a study of blood T cell repertoires in COVID-19. Background on the study: COVID-19 samples from acute and convalescent phases originated in the United States, Italy and Spain. PBMCs, B-cell-depleted T cells, or T cells provided the cDNA or gDNA that made up the material.

The length of the CDR3 is 15 residues. V was pared by 0 bases and J by 4 bases, with 4 bases of the junction left unmatched. Germline loops: CDR1 SGHDN, CDR2 FVKESK. Authors' processing steps: Amplification with reference gene primers provided the estimates of nucleated cell counts. Some clones are missing from TCRdb's copy, which holds only in-frame ones; the method was immunoSEQ multiplex PCR. V, J and clone size were drawn from that table, and D and trimming were deduced from the DNA. The sample has fewer than 65,000 clones; over 75% are singletons. This TCR came from a man aged 60 to 69 with acute or convalescent COVID-19. The chain links TRBV14 to TRBJ1-2; 8 bases are shared with TRBD1. Sequenced material: peripheral blood. CDR3 nucleotide sequence: TGTGCCAGCAGCCAAGAGACAGGGGCGTTCTATGGCTACACCTTC. This gives the protein CASSQETGAFYGYTF.